This T cell receptor (beta chain) was retrieved from a study of shared clonotypes between healthy human individuals. Notes on the study in general: In the sorted subsets, rarefaction showed sequencing was incomplete despite large depth. The four-donor shared clonotypes exceeded non-shared clonotypes in generation probability, with non-shared ones scoring lower. The study drew on few donors, limiting represented genetic and exposure-history diversity.

With respect to this clone: What it binds is not known.

Terminally differentiated effector memory CD45RA+ cells were excluded from the naive CD8 cells, which were CD45RO-negative and positively selected for CCR7. Each of the donors was a healthy adult who was HIV-negative and had not had a recent acute infection or vaccination. Trimming pared 6 bases from V and 13 bases from J, leaving 22 bases between. CDR1 is SEHNR and CDR2 is FQNEAQ in the germline V gene (reference sequence). The CDR3 loop spans 14 amino acids. Data came from immunoSEQ multiplex PCR; TCRdb stores just in-frame clones and leaves some out. The sample carries millions of clones, roughly 95% recorded once.

This TCR derives from a man younger than 35 in good health. Source material: naive CD8+ T cells sorted from blood. This chain connects TRBV7-9 to TRBJ2-1, with D perhaps matching TRBD1 or TRBD2 (5 bases each). The CDR3 region is CASSQDSSGLPQFF. DNA for the CDR3: TGTGCCAGCAGTCAAGACAGCTCAGGACTTCCTCAGTTCTTC.